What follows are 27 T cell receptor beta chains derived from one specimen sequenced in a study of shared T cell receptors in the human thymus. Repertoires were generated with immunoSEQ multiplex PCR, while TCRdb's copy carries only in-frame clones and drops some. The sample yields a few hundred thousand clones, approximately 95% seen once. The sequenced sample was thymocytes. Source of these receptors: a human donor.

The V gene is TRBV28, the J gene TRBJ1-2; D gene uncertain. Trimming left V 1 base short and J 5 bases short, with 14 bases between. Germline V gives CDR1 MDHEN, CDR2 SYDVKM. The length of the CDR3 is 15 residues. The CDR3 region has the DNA TGTGCCAGCAGTTTATTCTGGCAGGTTCCTTATGGCTACACCTTC. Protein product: CASSLFWQVPYGYTF.

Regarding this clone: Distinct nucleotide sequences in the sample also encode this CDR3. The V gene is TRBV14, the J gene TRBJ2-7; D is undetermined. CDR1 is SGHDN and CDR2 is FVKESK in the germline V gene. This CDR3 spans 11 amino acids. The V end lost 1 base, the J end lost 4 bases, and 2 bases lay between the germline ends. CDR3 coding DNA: TGTGCCAGCAGCCAAGGGTACGAGCAGTACTTC. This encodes CASSQGYEQYF.

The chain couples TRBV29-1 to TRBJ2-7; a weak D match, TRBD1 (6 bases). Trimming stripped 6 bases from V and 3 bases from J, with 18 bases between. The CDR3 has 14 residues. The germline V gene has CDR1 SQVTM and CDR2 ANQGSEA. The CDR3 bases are TGCAGCGTGATAACAGGGTATAGGGGCTACGAGCAGTACTTC. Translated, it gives CSVITGYRGYEQYF.

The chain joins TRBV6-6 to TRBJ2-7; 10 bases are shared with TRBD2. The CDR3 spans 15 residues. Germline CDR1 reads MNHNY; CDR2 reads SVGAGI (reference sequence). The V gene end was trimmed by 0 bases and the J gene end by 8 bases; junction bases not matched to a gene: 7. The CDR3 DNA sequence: TGTGCCAGCAGTTACTCGGCTAGCGGGAGTATGAAGCAGTACTTC. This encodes CASSYSASGSMKQYF.

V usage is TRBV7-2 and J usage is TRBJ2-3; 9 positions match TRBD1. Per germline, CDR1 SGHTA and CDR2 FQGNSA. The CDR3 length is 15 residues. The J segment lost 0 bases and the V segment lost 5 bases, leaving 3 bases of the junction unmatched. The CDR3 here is CASSPGQGSTDTQYF. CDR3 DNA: TGTGCCAGCAGCCCCGGACAGGGGAGCACAGATACGCAGTATTTT.

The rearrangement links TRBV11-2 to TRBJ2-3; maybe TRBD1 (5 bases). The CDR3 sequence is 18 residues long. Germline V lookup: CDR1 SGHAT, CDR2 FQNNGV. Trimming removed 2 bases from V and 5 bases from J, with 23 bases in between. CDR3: CASSLFRPQGSFGDTQYF. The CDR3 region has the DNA TGTGCCAGCAGCTTATTCCGTCCGCAGGGAAGTTTTGGAGATACGCAGTATTTT.

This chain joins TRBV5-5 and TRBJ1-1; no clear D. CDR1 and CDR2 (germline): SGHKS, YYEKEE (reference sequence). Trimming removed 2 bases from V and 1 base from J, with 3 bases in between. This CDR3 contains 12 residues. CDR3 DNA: TGTGCCAGCAGCTTCAGGAACACTGAAGCTTTCTTT. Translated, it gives CASSFRNTEAFF.

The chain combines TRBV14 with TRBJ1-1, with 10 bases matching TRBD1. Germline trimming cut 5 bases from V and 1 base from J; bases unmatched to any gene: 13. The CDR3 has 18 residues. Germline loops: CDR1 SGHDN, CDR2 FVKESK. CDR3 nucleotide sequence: TGTGCCAGCAGCTCACGGCGGGACAGGGGTCCCTGGAACACTGAAGCTTTCTTT. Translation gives CASSSRRDRGPWNTEAFF.

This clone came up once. The CDR3 sequence is CASTPSGSYEQYF. DNA for the CDR3: TGTGCCAGCACCCCGTCCGGCTCCTACGAGCAGTACTTC. The gene calls are TRBV28 and TRBJ2-7; D uncertain. From germline, CDR1 is MDHEN and CDR2 SYDVKM. CDR3 length equals 13 residues. V was shortened by 7 bases and J by 0 bases, with 10 bases between the two germline ends. Full variable domain (missing parts from reference TRBV28 and TRBJ2-7): DVKVTQSSRYLVKRTGEKVFLECVQDMDHENMFWYRQDPGLGLRLIYFSYDVKMKEKGDIPEGYSVSREKKERFSLILESASTNQTSMYLCASTPSGSYEQYFGPGTRLTVT.

The CDR3 DNA follows: TGCAGCGTTTGGGGATCGCCCCCCTACGAGCAGTACTTC. Residues: CSVWGSPPYEQYF. The V and J genes are TRBV29-1 and TRBJ2-7; D not certain. This CDR3 spans 13 amino acids. Per germline, CDR1 SQVTM and CDR2 ANQGSEA. The V gene lost 5 bases and the J gene lost 2 bases, with 13 bases spanning the gap.

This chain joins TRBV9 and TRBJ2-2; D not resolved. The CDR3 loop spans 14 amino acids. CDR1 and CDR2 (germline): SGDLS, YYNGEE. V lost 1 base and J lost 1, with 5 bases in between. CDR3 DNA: TGTGCCAGCAGCGTAATGGGGAACACCGGGGAGCTGTTTTTT. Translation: CASSVMGNTGELFF.

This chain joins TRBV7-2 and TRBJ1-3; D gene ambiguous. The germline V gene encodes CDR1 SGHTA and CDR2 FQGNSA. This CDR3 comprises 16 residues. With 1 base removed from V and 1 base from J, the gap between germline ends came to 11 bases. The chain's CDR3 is CASSLVSRVSGNTIYF. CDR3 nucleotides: TGTGCCAGCAGCTTAGTTTCGAGGGTGTCTGGAAACACCATATATTTT.

The CDR3 spells CASSDWTSGRHLSSYNEQFF. DNA of the CDR3: TGCGCCAGCAGCGATTGGACTAGCGGGAGGCACTTAAGCTCCTACAATGAGCAGTTCTTC. The gene calls are TRBV5-1 and TRBJ2-1; 14 bases match TRBD2. The CDR3 is made up of 20 amino acids. V lost 4 bases to trimming and J lost 0 bases; unmatched junction nucleotides: 12. The germline V gene has CDR1 SGHRS and CDR2 YFSETQ.

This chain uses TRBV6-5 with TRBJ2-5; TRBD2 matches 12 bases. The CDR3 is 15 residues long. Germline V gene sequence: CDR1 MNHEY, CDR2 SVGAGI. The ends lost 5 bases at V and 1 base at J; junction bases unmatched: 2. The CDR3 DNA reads TGTGCCAGCAGTCTAGCGGGAGGGCCCCAAGAGACCCAGTACTTC. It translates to CASSLAGGPQETQYF.

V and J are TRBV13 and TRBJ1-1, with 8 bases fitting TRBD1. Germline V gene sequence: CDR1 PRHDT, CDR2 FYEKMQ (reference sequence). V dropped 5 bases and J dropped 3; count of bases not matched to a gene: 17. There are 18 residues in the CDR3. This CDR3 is CASSTPRGQGAIYTEAFF. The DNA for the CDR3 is TGTGCCAGCAGCACCCCGCGGGGGCAGGGGGCTATTTACACTGAAGCTTTCTTT.

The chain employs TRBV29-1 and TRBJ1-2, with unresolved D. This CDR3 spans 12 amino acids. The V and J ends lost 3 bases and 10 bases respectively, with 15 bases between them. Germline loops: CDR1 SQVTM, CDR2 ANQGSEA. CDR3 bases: TGCAGCGTTGATGATAGAGGACCAGACTACACCTTC. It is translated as CSVDDRGPDYTF.

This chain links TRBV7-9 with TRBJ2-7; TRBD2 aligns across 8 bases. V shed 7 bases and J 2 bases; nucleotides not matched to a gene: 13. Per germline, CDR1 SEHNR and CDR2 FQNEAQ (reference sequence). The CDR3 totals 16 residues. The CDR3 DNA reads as TGTGCCAGCATCATTATGGGCCGGGAGGGCACCTACGAGCAGTACTTC. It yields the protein CASIIMGREGTYEQYF.

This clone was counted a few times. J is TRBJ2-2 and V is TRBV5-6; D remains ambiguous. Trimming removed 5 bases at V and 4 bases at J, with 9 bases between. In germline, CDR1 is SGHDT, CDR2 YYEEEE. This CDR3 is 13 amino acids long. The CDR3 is CASSRSPTGELFF. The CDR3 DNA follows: TGTGCCAGCAGTCGGAGCCCCACCGGGGAGCTGTTTTTT.

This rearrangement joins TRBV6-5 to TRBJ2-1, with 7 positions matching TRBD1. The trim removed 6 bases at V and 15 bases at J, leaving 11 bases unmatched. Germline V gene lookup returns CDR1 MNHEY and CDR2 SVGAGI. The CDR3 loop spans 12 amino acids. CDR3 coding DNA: TGTGCCAGCAGCGAGGGGGCCCTACGCAGGTTCTTC. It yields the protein CASSEGALRRFF.

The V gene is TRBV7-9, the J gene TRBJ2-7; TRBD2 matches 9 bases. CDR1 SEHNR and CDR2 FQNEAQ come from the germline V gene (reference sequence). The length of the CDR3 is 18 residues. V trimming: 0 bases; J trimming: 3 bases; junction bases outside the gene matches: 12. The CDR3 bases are TGTGCCAGCAGCTTAGCGAACGGGCTAGCGGGGACTATCTACGAGCAGTACTTC. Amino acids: CASSLANGLAGTIYEQYF. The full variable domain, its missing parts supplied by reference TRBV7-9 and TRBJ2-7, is DTGVSQNPRHKITKRGQNVTFRCDPISEHNRLYWYRQTLGQGPEFLTYFQNEAQLEKSRLLSDRFSAERPKGSFSTLEIQRTEQGDSAMYLCASSLANGLAGTIYEQYFGPGTRLTVT.

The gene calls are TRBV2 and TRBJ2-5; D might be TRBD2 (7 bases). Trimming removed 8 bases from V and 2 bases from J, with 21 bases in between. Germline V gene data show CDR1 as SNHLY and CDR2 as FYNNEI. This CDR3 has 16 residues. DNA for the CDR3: TGTGCCAGCCCCATCCCTAGGGGGGGAGGGCAAGAGACCCAGTACTTC. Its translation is CASPIPRGGGQETQYF.

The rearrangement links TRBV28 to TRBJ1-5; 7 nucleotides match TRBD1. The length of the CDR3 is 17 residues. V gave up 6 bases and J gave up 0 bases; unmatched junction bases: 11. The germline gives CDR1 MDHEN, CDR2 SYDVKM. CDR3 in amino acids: CASRLDRFTYSNQPQHF. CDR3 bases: TGTGCCAGCAGGTTGGACAGGTTCACATATAGCAATCAGCCCCAGCATTTT.

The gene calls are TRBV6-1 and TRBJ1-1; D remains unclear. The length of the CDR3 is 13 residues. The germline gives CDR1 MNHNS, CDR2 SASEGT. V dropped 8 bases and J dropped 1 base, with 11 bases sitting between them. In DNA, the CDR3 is TGTGCCAGCCTTCCCGATGAGAACACTGAAGCTTTCTTT. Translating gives CASLPDENTEAFF.

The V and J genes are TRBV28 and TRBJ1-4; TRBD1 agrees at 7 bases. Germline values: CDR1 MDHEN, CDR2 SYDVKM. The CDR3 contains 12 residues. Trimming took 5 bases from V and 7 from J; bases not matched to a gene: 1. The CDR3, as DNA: TGTGCCAGCAGTGCAGGGGGTGAAAAACTGTTTTTT. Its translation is CASSAGGEKLFF. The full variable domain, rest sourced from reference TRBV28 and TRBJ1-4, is DVKVTQSSRYLVKRTGEKVFLECVQDMDHENMFWYRQDPGLGLRLIYFSYDVKMKEKGDIPEGYSVSREKKERFSLILESASTNQTSMYLCASSAGGEKLFFGSGTQLSVL.

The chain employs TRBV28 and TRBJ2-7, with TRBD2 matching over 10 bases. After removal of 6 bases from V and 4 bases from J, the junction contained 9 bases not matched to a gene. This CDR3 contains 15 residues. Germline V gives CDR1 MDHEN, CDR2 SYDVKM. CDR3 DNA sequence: TGTGCCAGCAGCCCCGAGGCTAGCGGGAGATACGAGCAGTACTTC. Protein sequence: CASSPEASGRYEQYF.

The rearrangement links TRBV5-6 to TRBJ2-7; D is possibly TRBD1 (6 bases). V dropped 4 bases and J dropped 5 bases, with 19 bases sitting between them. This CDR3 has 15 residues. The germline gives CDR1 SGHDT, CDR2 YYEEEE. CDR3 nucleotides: TGTGCCAGCAGCACAGGGAAGGGCTCTCAGGACGAGCAGTACTTC. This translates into CASSTGKGSQDEQYF.

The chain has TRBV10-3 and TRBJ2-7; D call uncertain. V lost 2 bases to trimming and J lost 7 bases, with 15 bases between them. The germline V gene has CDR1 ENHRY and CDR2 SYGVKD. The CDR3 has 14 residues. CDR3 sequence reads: CAISEAAAFKEQYF. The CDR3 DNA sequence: TGTGCCATCAGTGAGGCGGCAGCGTTTAAAGAGCAGTACTTC.